This is a list of T cell receptor beta chains from one sample in a study of lymphopenia after photon versus proton radiotherapy. Assay: immunoSEQ multiplex PCR; the TCRdb copy retains only in-frame clones and omits some. The data show 150,000 to 200,000 clones, less than 90% seen once. The sequencing used peripheral blood, collected from a patient treated with photon-based radiotherapy. These receptors were taken from a man aged 50 to 59 with gastric cancer. Both conserved end residues are part of each CDR3. The D gene is left open where the match is weak. Size is stated for part of the rows, as once, few or many counts, or as a class when the clone is expanded.

CDR3: CASSDPGTVQMDTQYF
DNA: TGCGCCAGCAGCGACCCAGGGACCGTTCAGATGGATACGCAGTATTTT
V: TRBV10-2
size: .
J: TRBJ2-3
D: .

CDR3: CASSQGQGLSYEQYF
DNA: TGTGCCAGCAGCCAAGGACAGGGGCTCTCCTACGAGCAGTACTTC
V: TRBV7-7
size: .
J: TRBJ2-7
D: TRBD1

CDR3: CASSMDLSSGNTIYF
DNA: TGTGCCAGCAGTATGGACCTATCCTCTGGAAACACCATATATTTT
V: TRBV6-6
size: .
J: TRBJ1-3
D: .

CDR3: CASSLEPDNEQFF
DNA: TGTGCCAGCAGCTTAGAGCCTGACAATGAGCAGTTCTTC
V: TRBV11-2
size: .
J: TRBJ2-1
D: .

CDR3: CASSPGQSSYEQYF
DNA: TGTGCCAGCAGTCCGGGACAGAGCTCCTACGAGCAGTACTTC
V: TRBV9
size: few
J: TRBJ2-7
D: TRBD1

CDR3: CASSFNWAGYTF
DNA: TGTGCCAGCAGCTTCAACTGGGCTGGCTACACCTTC
V: TRBV7-8
size: .
J: TRBJ1-2
D: .

CDR3: CSAQRSGEQYF
DNA: TGCAGTGCTCAGAGGTCTGGGGAGCAGTACTTC
V: TRBV20-1
size: .
J: TRBJ2-7
D: .

CDR3: CASSSWGGQRRSGNTIYF
DNA: TGTGCCAGCAGTTCCTGGGGGGGACAGAGACGCTCTGGAAACACCATATATTTT
V: TRBV2
size: .
J: TRBJ1-3
D: TRBD1

CDR3: CASRVRAETEAFF
DNA: TGTGCCAGCAGAGTAAGGGCGGAGACTGAAGCTTTCTTT
V: TRBV25-1
size: .
J: TRBJ1-1
D: .

CDR3: CASSERPRGQLYEQYF
DNA: TGTGCCAGCAGTGAAAGGCCACGGGGGCAGTTATACGAGCAGTACTTC
V: TRBV6-1
size: once
J: TRBJ2-7
D: .

CDR3: CASTGSRTSGRNTQYF
DNA: TGTGCCAGCACCGGATCCCGGACTAGCGGGAGGAATACGCAGTATTTT
V: TRBV27
size: .
J: TRBJ2-3
D: TRBD2

CDR3: CAWSVRAEQFF
DNA: TGTGCCTGGAGTGTAAGGGCAGAGCAGTTCTTC
V: TRBV30
size: .
J: TRBJ2-1
D: .

CDR3: CASSVVPGGEWNTIYF
DNA: TGTGCCAGCAGCGTAGTGCCCGGGGGGGAGTGGAACACCATATATTTT
V: TRBV9
size: .
J: TRBJ1-3
D: .

CDR3: CSVVLGLKLNYNEQFF
DNA: TGCAGCGTGGTCCTGGGCCTCAAACTAAATTACAATGAGCAGTTCTTC
V: TRBV29-1
size: .
J: TRBJ2-1
D: .

CDR3: CASSLRPSTDTQYF
DNA: TGTGCCAGCAGCTTAAGACCTAGCACAGATACGCAGTATTTT
V: TRBV7-2
size: .
J: TRBJ2-3
D: .

CDR3: CAWSRDFTDTQYF
DNA: TGTGCCTGGTCCCGGGACTTCACAGATACGCAGTATTTT
V: TRBV30
size: .
J: TRBJ2-3
D: .

CDR3: CASSVKGTGELFF
DNA: TGTGCCAGCAGTGTAAAAGGTACCGGGGAGCTGTTTTTT
V: TRBV6-4
size: once
J: TRBJ2-2
D: .

CDR3: CASSLRAGDGGYTF
DNA: TGTGCCAGCAGCCTCCGAGCAGGGGACGGCGGCTACACCTTC
V: TRBV7-9
size: .
J: TRBJ1-2
D: .

CDR3: CASSLTDNYQPQHF
DNA: TGTGCCAGCAGCCTGACAGATAATTATCAGCCCCAGCATTTT
V: TRBV2
size: .
J: TRBJ1-5
D: .

CDR3: CASSESVTTSGNTIYF
DNA: TGTGCCAGCAGTGAATCGGTCACAACCTCTGGAAACACCATATATTTT
V: TRBV25-1
size: .
J: TRBJ1-3
D: .

CDR3: CASRDASATDTQYF
DNA: TGTGCCAGCAGGGACGCGTCAGCCACAGATACGCAGTATTTT
V: TRBV6-6
size: .
J: TRBJ2-3
D: .

CDR3: CASSLSSTYEQYF
DNA: TGTGCCAGCAGCTTATCCAGTACCTACGAGCAGTACTTC
V: TRBV5-8
size: .
J: TRBJ2-7
D: .

CDR3: CASSLGPTGNNQPQHF
DNA: TGCGCCAGCAGCTTGGGGCCCACAGGGAACAATCAGCCCCAGCATTTT
V: TRBV5-1
size: .
J: TRBJ1-5
D: .

CDR3: CAKDAGGPGGETQYF
DNA: TGTGCCAAGGACGCGGGAGGGCCGGGGGGAGAGACCCAGTACTTC
V: TRBV30
size: .
J: TRBJ2-5
D: TRBD2

CDR3: CASRGEFEAFF
DNA: TGTGCCAGCAGGGGGGAGTTCGAAGCTTTCTTT
V: TRBV2
size: .
J: TRBJ1-1
D: .

CDR3: CASSLRGTGGGNEQFF
DNA: TGTGCCAGCAGCTTGCGCGGGACAGGGGGCGGAAATGAGCAGTTCTTC
V: TRBV5-6
size: .
J: TRBJ2-1
D: TRBD1

CDR3: CASSSGGRTEAFF
DNA: TGTGCCAGTAGTTCCGGGGGGCGGACTGAAGCTTTCTTT
V: TRBV19
size: .
J: TRBJ1-1
D: .

CDR3: CASSGPGRVNTEAFF
DNA: TGTGCCAGCAGTGGCCCGGGCAGAGTGAACACTGAAGCTTTCTTT
V: TRBV28
size: .
J: TRBJ1-1
D: .

CDR3: CASSARTGALGTDTQYF
DNA: TGCGCCAGCAGCGCGAGAACAGGGGCGCTGGGCACAGATACGCAGTATTTT
V: TRBV5-1
size: few
J: TRBJ2-3
D: TRBD1

CDR3: CASSGTPSTDTQYF
DNA: TGCGCCAGCAGCGGGACTCCGAGCACAGATACGCAGTATTTT
V: TRBV5-1
size: .
J: TRBJ2-3
D: .

CDR3: CASSLTNNQPQHF
DNA: TGTGCCAGCAGTTTGACGAACAATCAGCCCCAGCATTTT
V: TRBV27
size: .
J: TRBJ1-5
D: .

CDR3: CASSERAGIGYNEQFF
DNA: TGTGCCAGCAGTGAGAGGGCAGGGATTGGGTACAATGAGCAGTTCTTC
V: TRBV6-4
size: .
J: TRBJ2-1
D: .

CDR3: CASSPPYTQETQYF
DNA: TGTGCCAGCAGCCCCCCCTATACCCAAGAGACCCAGTACTTC
V: TRBV11-2
size: .
J: TRBJ2-5
D: .

CDR3: CAWNLGRSNQPQHF
DNA: TGTGCCTGGAACCTGGGACGCTCGAATCAGCCCCAGCATTTT
V: TRBV30
size: .
J: TRBJ1-5
D: .

CDR3: CASSLEGVYGYTF
DNA: TGTGCCAGCAGCTTAGAGGGGGTCTATGGCTACACCTTC
V: TRBV7-2
size: .
J: TRBJ1-2
D: .

CDR3: CASSFSGGDNEQFF
DNA: TGTGCCAGCAGCTTCTCGGGAGGGGACAATGAGCAGTTCTTC
V: TRBV7-8
size: .
J: TRBJ2-1
D: TRBD2

CDR3: CASSFSPRGYEQYF
DNA: TGTGCCAGCAGTTTTAGTCCCAGGGGTTACGAGCAGTACTTC
V: TRBV5-6
size: .
J: TRBJ2-7
D: .

CDR3: CASRDEREVHEQFF
DNA: TGTGCCAGCAGAGACGAGCGGGAGGTCCATGAGCAGTTCTTC
V: TRBV28
size: .
J: TRBJ2-1
D: TRBD2

CDR3: CASRIYYEQYF
DNA: TGTGCCAGCAGGATTTACTACGAGCAGTACTTC
V: TRBV2
size: .
J: TRBJ2-7
D: .

CDR3: CASRAGTANTEAFF
DNA: TGTGCCAGCAGGGCCGGGACGGCCAACACTGAAGCTTTCTTT
V: TRBV2
size: few
J: TRBJ1-1
D: .

CDR3: CAWSVVLAGTGELFF
DNA: TGTGCCTGGAGTGTAGTGCTAGCTGGGACCGGGGAGCTGTTTTTT
V: TRBV30
size: .
J: TRBJ2-2
D: .

CDR3: CSVVGQGLGTQYF
DNA: TGCAGCGTTGTGGGACAGGGTCTCGGTACGCAGTATTTT
V: TRBV29-1
size: few
J: TRBJ2-3
D: TRBD1

CDR3: CSAYRVDYGYTF
DNA: TGCAGCGCCTACAGAGTTGACTATGGCTACACCTTC
V: TRBV29-1
size: .
J: TRBJ1-2
D: .

CDR3: CASSENRAYEQYF
DNA: TGTGCCAGCAGTGAGAACAGAGCCTACGAGCAGTACTTC
V: TRBV6-1
size: .
J: TRBJ2-7
D: .

CDR3: CASSQDPGMNTEAFF
DNA: TGCGCCAGCAGCCAAGATCCGGGAATGAACACTGAAGCTTTCTTT
V: TRBV4-3
size: .
J: TRBJ1-1
D: .

CDR3: CASSPTVQETQYF
DNA: TGTGCCAGCTCCCCGACAGTCCAAGAGACCCAGTACTTC
V: TRBV18
size: .
J: TRBJ2-5
D: .

CDR3: CATSKMTSGNYEQYF
DNA: TGTGCCACCAGCAAGATGACTAGCGGCAACTACGAGCAGTACTTC
V: TRBV15
size: .
J: TRBJ2-7
D: TRBD2

CDR3: CASSVAGTSSTGELFF
DNA: TGTGCCAGCAGCGTAGCCGGGACTAGCAGCACCGGGGAGCTGTTTTTT
V: TRBV9
size: .
J: TRBJ2-2
D: TRBD2

CDR3: CASSESGGLDNQPQHF
DNA: TGCGCCAGCAGTGAGTCAGGGGGGTTGGACAATCAGCCCCAGCATTTT
V: TRBV10-2
size: once
J: TRBJ1-5
D: .